The 16 T cell receptor beta chains presented below share a single source sample, sequenced in a study of T cell changes during pregnancy in multiple sclerosis. Measured with immunoSEQ multiplex PCR; TCRdb has only the in-frame clones, and not every one. The sample yields 40,000 to 55,000 clones, roughly 89% seen once. The source was CD4+ T cells from peripheral blood mononuclear cells, collected in the first trimester of pregnancy. The receptors originated from a female donor with multiple sclerosis, enrolled in a pregnancy study.

The gene calls are TRBV9 and TRBJ1-4; 9 nucleotides agree with TRBD1. CDR3 length: 15 amino acids. CDR1 SGDLS and CDR2 YYNGEE come from the germline V gene. The J segment lost 5 bases and the V segment lost 4 bases, leaving 6 bases of the junction unmatched. CDR3 protein: CASSPEDRGNEKLFF. As DNA, the CDR3 is TGTGCCAGCAGCCCCGAGGACAGGGGAAATGAAAAACTGTTTTTT.

V gene TRBV13 combines with J gene TRBJ2-7; no reliable D call. This CDR3 has 13 amino acids. Trimming removed 1 base from V and 6 bases from J, with 10 bases in between. The germline gives CDR1 PRHDT, CDR2 FYEKMQ (reference sequence). CDR3 amino acids: CASSLVGGTEQYF. The CDR3 DNA sequence: TGTGCCAGCAGCTTAGTCGGCGGAACCGAGCAGTACTTC. The variable domain in full, completed from reference TRBV13 and TRBJ2-7, reads AAGVIQSPRHLIKEKRETATLKCYPIPRHDTVYWYQQGPGQDPQFLISFYEKMQSDKGSIPDRFSAQQFSDYHSELNMSSLELGDSALYFCASSLVGGTEQYFGPGTRLTVT.

The chain combines TRBV6-1 with TRBJ2-7, with TRBD2 identical over 12 bases. The V and J ends lost 4 bases and 1 base, in that order; junction bases with no gene match: 2. The CDR3 spans 15 residues. Germline values: CDR1 MNHNS, CDR2 SASEGT. The CDR3 DNA follows: TGTGCCAGCAGTGGAACTAGCGGGAGGTCCTACGAGCAGTACTTC. Translated, it gives CASSGTSGRSYEQYF.

This clone has just a few counts. The chain has TRBV5-1 and TRBJ2-2, with TRBD2 matching 7 bases. The CDR3 has 16 residues. Germline CDR1 reads SGHRS; CDR2 reads YFSETQ. Trimming took 4 bases from V and 5 from J; bases not matched to a gene: 11. CDR3 protein: CASSVGLPFGTGELFF. The CDR3 DNA reads as TGCGCCAGCAGCGTGGGACTACCCTTCGGGACCGGGGAGCTGTTTTTT. Looking up the rest from reference TRBV5-1 and TRBJ2-2 gives the full variable domain: KAGVTQTPRYLIKTRGQQVTLSCSPISGHRSVSWYQQTPGQGLQFLFEYFSETQRNKGNFPGRFSGRQFSNSRSEMNVSTLELGDSALYLCASSVGLPFGTGELFFGEGSRLTVL.

The rearrangement links TRBV6-1 to TRBJ2-1; 7 bases are shared with TRBD2. Germline values: CDR1 MNHNS, CDR2 SASEGT. CDR3 length: 15 residues. With 4 bases clipped from V and 4 bases from J, the junction kept 7 bases outside the gene matches. The CDR3 DNA is TGTGCCAGCAGTGTCTTGGGGGGGAGTTACAATGAGCAGTTCTTC. Encoded protein: CASSVLGGSYNEQFF.

In its sample, this clone was seen once. In DNA form, the CDR3 reads TGCGCCAGCAGCCCACCAAGGACAGCTAACTATGGCTACACCTTC. The encoded protein is CASSPPRTANYGYTF. This chain uses TRBV4-1 with TRBJ1-2, with D maybe TRBD1 (6 bases). CDR1 MGHRA and CDR2 YSYEKL come from the germline V gene. The germline V and J ends were trimmed by 4 bases and 0 bases, with 12 bases remaining between them. This CDR3 is 15 amino acids long.

V is TRBV28 and J is TRBJ1-1; 8 positions match TRBD1. Germline lookup yields CDR1 MDHEN and CDR2 SYDVKM. With V trimmed by 8 bases and J by 4 bases, 3 bases remained unmatched. The CDR3 runs to 12 residues. In DNA, the CDR3 is TGTGCCAGCCTGCAGGGGGCCACTGAAGCTTTCTTT. It specifies CASLQGATEAFF.

The chain is built from TRBV9 and TRBJ1-5; 7 bases line up with TRBD1. V lost 3 bases and J lost 3; bases outside the gene matches: 3. Germline assignment: CDR1 SGDLS and CDR2 YYNGEE. This CDR3 spans 14 amino acids. DNA of the CDR3: TGTGCCAGCAGCGCGGGACAGATCAATCAGCCCCAGCATTTT. Translated: CASSAGQINQPQHF.

This clone was recorded only once. The chain employs TRBV1 and TRBJ2-1; TRBD2 is the table's D call and was not checked against the DNA. TRBV1 corresponds to a pseudogene. This CDR3 contains 13 residues. Here the CDR3 DNA reads TGCACCAGCAGCCAAGAAGCCACCAATGAGCAGTTCTTC. It is translated as CTSSQEATNEQFF.

The chain uses TRBV30 and TRBJ2-3, with D possibly matching TRBD1 (5 bases). Germline CDR1 GTSNPN, CDR2 SVGIG (reference sequence). The CDR3 is 13 amino acids. Trimming pared 0 bases from V and 1 base from J, leaving 5 bases between. This chain's CDR3 is CAWSVGGTDTQYF. As DNA, the CDR3 is TGTGCCTGGAGTGTAGGGGGCACAGATACGCAGTATTTT. Complete variable domain (other parts from reference TRBV30 and TRBJ2-3): SQTIHQWPATLVQPVGSPLSLECTVEGTSNPNLYWYRQAAGRGLQLLFYSVGIGQISSEVPQNLSASRPQDRQFILSSKKLLLSDSGFYLCAWSVGGTDTQYFGPGTRLTVL.

The rearrangement joins TRBV28 to TRBJ1-4; the match to TRBD1 covers 9 bases. The germline CDR1 and CDR2 sequences are MDHEN and SYDVKM. Germline trimming cut 6 bases from V and 8 bases from J; bases unmatched to any gene: 13. The CDR3 loop spans 16 amino acids. The CDR3 nucleotides read TGTGCCAGCAGCTCTATATCGGGGACAGGGAGCGAAAAACTGTTTTTT. Protein sequence: CASSSISGTGSEKLFF.

The CDR3 coding sequence is TGCGCCAGCGGACCGGGGGACAGGGGCAGAAGTAATGAAAAACTGTTTTTT. Encoded protein: CASGPGDRGRSNEKLFF. The J gene is TRBJ1-4, the V gene TRBV10-2, with 10 positions matching TRBD1. J was trimmed by 4 bases and V by 8 bases; bases with no gene match: 13. The germline CDR1 and CDR2 sequences are WSHSY and SAAADI. The CDR3 spans 17 residues.

The chain recombines TRBV29-1 with TRBJ2-5; D call uncertain. V shed 1 base and J shed 4 bases, with 10 bases lying between them. CDR3 size: 13 residues. The germline V gene encodes CDR1 SQVTM and CDR2 ANQGSEA. CDR3 region: CSVEGAGSETQYF. The CDR3 DNA reads as TGCAGCGTTGAAGGGGCTGGGTCAGAGACCCAGTACTTC.

This clone was observed a single time. The chain combines TRBV6-5 with TRBJ2-7; 8 bases map to TRBD2. The germline gives CDR1 MNHEY, CDR2 SVGAGI. The V gene end was trimmed by 2 bases and the J gene end by 1 base; junction bases not matched to a gene: 1. The CDR3 is made up of 14 amino acids. DNA for the CDR3: TGTGCCAGCAGTTACACTAGCGGATCCTACGAGCAGTACTTC. Translation gives CASSYTSGSYEQYF.

This chain joins TRBV14 and TRBJ2-1; 10 bases are a match to TRBD2. CDR3 length: 17 residues. Germline trimming cut 4 bases from V and 8 bases from J; bases unmatched to any gene: 14. Germline V gene data show CDR1 as SGHDN and CDR2 as FVKESK. The CDR3 coding sequence is TGTGCCAGCAGCCCACAGGAGGGGCTAGCGGGAGTACATGAGCAGTTCTTC. Translating gives CASSPQEGLAGVHEQFF.

V usage is TRBV19 and J usage is TRBJ2-7; tentatively, D is TRBD1 (5 bases). Between the trimmed V and J ends, which lost 5 bases and 2 bases, there was a span of 13 bases. Germline CDR1 LNHDA, CDR2 SQIVND (reference sequence). There are 14 residues in the CDR3. In DNA form, the CDR3 reads TGTGCCAGTAGTGACCACAGGCGACCCTACGAGCAGTACTTC. This encodes CASSDHRRPYEQYF.